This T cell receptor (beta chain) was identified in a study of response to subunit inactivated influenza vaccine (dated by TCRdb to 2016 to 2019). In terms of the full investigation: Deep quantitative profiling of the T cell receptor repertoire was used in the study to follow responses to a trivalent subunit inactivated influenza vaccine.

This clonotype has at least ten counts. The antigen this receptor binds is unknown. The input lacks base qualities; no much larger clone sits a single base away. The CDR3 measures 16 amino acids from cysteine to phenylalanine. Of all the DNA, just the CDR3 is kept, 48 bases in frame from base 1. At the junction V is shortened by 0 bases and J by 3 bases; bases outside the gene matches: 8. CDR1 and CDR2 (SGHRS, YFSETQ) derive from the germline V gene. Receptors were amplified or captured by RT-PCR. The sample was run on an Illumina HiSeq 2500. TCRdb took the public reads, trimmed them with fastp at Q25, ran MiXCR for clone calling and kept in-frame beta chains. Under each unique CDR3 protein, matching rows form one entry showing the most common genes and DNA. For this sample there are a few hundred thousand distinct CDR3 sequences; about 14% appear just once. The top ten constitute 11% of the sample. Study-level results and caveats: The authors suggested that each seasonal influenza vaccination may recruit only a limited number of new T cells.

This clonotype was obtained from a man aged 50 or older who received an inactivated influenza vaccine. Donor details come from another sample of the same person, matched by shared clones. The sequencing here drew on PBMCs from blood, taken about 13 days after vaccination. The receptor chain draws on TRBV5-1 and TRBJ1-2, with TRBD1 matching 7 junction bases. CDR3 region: CASSLGAGGVYYGYTF. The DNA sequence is TGCGCCAGCAGCTTGGGGGCAGGGGGTGTCTACTATGGCTACACCTTC.